Listed below are T cell receptor beta chains from one sample, sequenced in a study of blood T cell repertoires in COVID-19. The assay was immunoSEQ multiplex PCR, and TCRdb's table has in-frame clones only and misses some. The sample lists roughly 100,000 clones; roughly 85% were seen once. The sequencing sample was made of peripheral blood. The receptors were sampled from a man aged 50 or older with acute or convalescent COVID-19. CDR3s include the opening cysteine and the closing phenylalanine or tryptophan. D genes are given only for firm matches. Clone size, where shown, is once, few, many, or a class for clones that have expanded.

D,V,size,J,CDR3,DNA
.,TRBV11-2,.,TRBJ1-1,CASSAPGHRNTEAFF,TGTGCCAGCAGCGCGCCGGGACATCGGAACACTGAAGCTTTCTTT
TRBD1,TRBV7-3,.,TRBJ2-2,CASSPTGEPGELFF,TGTGCCAGCAGCCCGACAGGGGAGCCCGGGGAGCTGTTTTTT
.,TRBV2,.,TRBJ1-1,CASSYRVGTEAFF,TGTGCCAGCAGCTACAGGGTTGGCACTGAAGCTTTCTTT
.,TRBV12-3/TRBV12-4,.,TRBJ2-7,CASSLGGSYEQYF,TGTGCCAGCAGCCTAGGGGGCTCCTACGAGCAGTACTTC
.,TRBV10-1,.,TRBJ1-1,CASSELGDTEAFF,TGCGCCAGCAGTGAGTTAGGGGACACTGAAGCTTTCTTT
TRBD1,TRBV28,.,TRBJ1-2,CASTSQGASSEGYTF,TGTGCCAGCACCTCCCAGGGGGCATCTTCGGAAGGCTACACCTTC
.,TRBV3-1/TRBV3-2,.,TRBJ1-3,CASSQDILSIYF,TGTGCCAGCAGCCAAGATATCCTCTCCATATATTTT
TRBD2,TRBV4-1,.,TRBJ2-7,CASSQDALAGAPLYEQYF,TGCGCCAGCAGCCAAGATGCCCTAGCGGGAGCGCCGCTCTACGAGCAGTACTTC
.,TRBV19,few,TRBJ1-5,CASSIWANQPQHF,TGTGCCAGTAGTATTTGGGCAAATCAGCCCCAGCATTTT
.,TRBV27,.,TRBJ2-5,CASSLLTGGETQYF,TGTGCCAGCAGTTTACTTACCGGAGGGGAGACCCAGTACTTC
TRBD1,TRBV7-9,.,TRBJ2-1,CASSDHPGQGVYNEQFF,TGTGCCAGCAGCGATCACCCGGGACAGGGAGTATACAATGAGCAGTTCTTC
.,TRBV10-3,.,TRBJ2-4,CASKTDSGIQYF,TGTGCCAGTAAGACGGATTCGGGCATTCAGTACTTC
TRBD1,TRBV12-5,.,TRBJ2-1,CASGLVLGQALYNEQFF,TGTGCTAGTGGTTTGGTCCTCGGACAGGCTCTTTACAATGAGCAGTTCTTC
.,TRBV6-5,once,TRBJ1-1,CATRPPTAPEAFF,TGTGCCACCCGACCCCCGACAGCCCCTGAAGCTTTCTTT
TRBD2,TRBV10-3,.,TRBJ2-5,CAISEGLAGHQETQYF,TGTGCCATCAGTGAGGGACTAGCGGGGCACCAAGAGACCCAGTACTTC
.,TRBV7-9,few,TRBJ1-2,CASSLGTNMVYGYTF,TGTGCCAGCAGCCTCGGGACTAACATGGTCTATGGCTACACCTTC
.,TRBV7-3,.,TRBJ2-7,CASSLVAGSSYEQYF,TGTGCCAGCAGCCTAGTGGCAGGGTCCTCCTACGAGCAGTACTTC
TRBD2,TRBV24-1,.,TRBJ2-2,CATGILAGGRTGELFF,TGTGCCACCGGAATACTAGCGGGAGGGCGCACCGGGGAGCTGTTTTTT
.,TRBV24-1,.,TRBJ2-1,CATGQDNEQFF,TGTGCCACGGGGCAGGACAATGAGCAGTTCTTC
.,TRBV3-1/TRBV3-2,.,TRBJ1-1,CASSQATGRLNTEAFF,TGTGCCAGCAGCCAAGCCACGGGTCGGCTGAACACTGAAGCTTTCTTT